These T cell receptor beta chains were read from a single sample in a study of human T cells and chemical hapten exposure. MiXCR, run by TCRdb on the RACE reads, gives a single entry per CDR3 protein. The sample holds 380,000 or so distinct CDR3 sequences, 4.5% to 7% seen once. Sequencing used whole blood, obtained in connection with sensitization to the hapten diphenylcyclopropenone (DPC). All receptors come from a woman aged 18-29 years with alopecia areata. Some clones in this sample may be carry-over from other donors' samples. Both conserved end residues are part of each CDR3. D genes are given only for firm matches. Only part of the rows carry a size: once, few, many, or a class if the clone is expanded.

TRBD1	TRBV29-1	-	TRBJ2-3	TGCAGCGTTGAAGATTGGGACGGGACAGGGGGCGAGGAAGATACGCAGTATTTT	CSVEDWDGTGGEEDTQYF
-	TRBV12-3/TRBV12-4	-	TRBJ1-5	TGTGCCAGCAGTTTTTCCGGCAGGGGCAGCAGTCAGCCCCAGCATTTT	CASSFSGRGSSQPQHF
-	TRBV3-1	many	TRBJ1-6	TGTGCCAGCAGCCAAGTAGTAGAGAGTTCACCCCTCCACTTT	CASSQVVESSPLHF
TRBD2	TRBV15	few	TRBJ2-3	TGTGCCACCAGCAGAGAAGGCGGGGGGAGAGATACGCAGTATTTT	CATSREGGGRDTQYF
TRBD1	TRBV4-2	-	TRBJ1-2	TGTGCCAGCAGCCAGGGGACAGGGATCTATGGCTACACCTTC	CASSQGTGIYGYTF
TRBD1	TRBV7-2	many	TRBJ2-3	TGTGCCAGCAGAAGGGACAGGGGAACAGATACGCAGTATTTT	CASRRDRGTDTQYF
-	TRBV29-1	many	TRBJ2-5	TGCAGCGTTGACAGTGCGGAGACCCAGTACTTC	CSVDSAETQYF
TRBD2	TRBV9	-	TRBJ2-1	TGTGCCAGCAGCGGATACCAGGCACTAGCGGGCGAGCAGTTCTTC	CASSGYQALAGEQFF
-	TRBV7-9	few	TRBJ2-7	TGTGCCAGCAGCCCTGGCGTCAGGCCCCTCGAGCAGTACTTC	CASSPGVRPLEQYF
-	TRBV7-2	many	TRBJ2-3	TGTGCCAGCAGCCCAGGGACGCGAGATACGCAGTATTTT	CASSPGTRDTQYF
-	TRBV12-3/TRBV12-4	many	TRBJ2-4	TGTGCCAGCAGTCCGATAGACAGAGCCAAAAACATTCAGTACTTC	CASSPIDRAKNIQYF
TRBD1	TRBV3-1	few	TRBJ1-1	TGTGCCAGCAGCCCGGGACAGTCTCGAGGCACTGAAGCTTTCTTT	CASSPGQSRGTEAFF
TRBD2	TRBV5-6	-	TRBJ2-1	TGTGCCAGCAGCTCCGGGACTAGCAAATACAATGAGCAGTTCTTC	CASSSGTSKYNEQFF
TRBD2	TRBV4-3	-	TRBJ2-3	TGCGCCAGCAGCCAAGATCCCACGGGGGGGCCCGCAGATACGCAGTATTTT	CASSQDPTGGPADTQYF
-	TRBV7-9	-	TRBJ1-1	TGTGCCAGCAGCCGTGCGGACCTTTTGAACACTGAAGCTTTCTTT	CASSRADLLNTEAFF
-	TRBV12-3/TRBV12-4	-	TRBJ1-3	TGTGCCAGCAGCCAAGGGACACCTGGAAACACCATATATTTT	CASSQGTPGNTIYF
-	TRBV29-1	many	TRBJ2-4	TGCAGCGTTGGGGGATCAAGGGGAAACATTCAGTACTTC	CSVGGSRGNIQYF
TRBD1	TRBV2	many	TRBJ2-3	TGTGCCAGCAGTACGACAGGGGGCGAAACAGATACGCAGTATTTT	CASSTTGGETDTQYF
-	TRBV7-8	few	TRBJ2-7	TGTGCCAGCAGCTTAGTAGCCCAGCCCTACGAGCAGTACTTC	CASSLVAQPYEQYF
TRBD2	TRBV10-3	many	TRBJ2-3	TGTGCCATCAGCCACACCAGCGGGGGTCCCCCAGATACGCAGTATTTT	CAISHTSGGPPDTQYF
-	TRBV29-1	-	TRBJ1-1	TGCAGCGTTAAAATCGGGAACACTGAAGCTTTCTTT	CSVKIGNTEAFF
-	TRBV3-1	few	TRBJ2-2	TGTGCCAGCAGCGTAGGGCCTAACACCGGGGAGCTGTTTTTT	CASSVGPNTGELFF
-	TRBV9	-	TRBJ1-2	TGTGCCAGCAGCCTAGGACAGTCTGGGTATGGCTACACCTTC	CASSLGQSGYGYTF
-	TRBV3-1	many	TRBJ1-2	TGTGCCAGCAGCCCTTCGTATACGAACTATGGCTACACCTTC	CASSPSYTNYGYTF
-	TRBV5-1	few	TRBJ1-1	TGCGCCAGCAGCTTGGTGGCAGGGCCTAACACTGAAGCTTTCTTT	CASSLVAGPNTEAFF
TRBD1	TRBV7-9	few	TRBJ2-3	TGTGCCTCTAGGGACAGCAACACAGATACGCAGTATTTT	CASRDSNTDTQYF
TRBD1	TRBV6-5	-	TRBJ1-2	TGTGCCACCGGACAGGGGGGGACTAACTATGGCTACACCTTC	CATGQGGTNYGYTF
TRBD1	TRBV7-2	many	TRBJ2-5	TGTGCCAGCAGCTTTGACAGGGCGCGACAAGAGACCCAGTACTTC	CASSFDRARQETQYF
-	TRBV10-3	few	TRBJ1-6	TGTGCCATCAGTGAGTCGGGGGCCCCGCTTGGGTCCTATAATTCACCCCTCCACTTT	CAISESGAPLGSYNSPLHF
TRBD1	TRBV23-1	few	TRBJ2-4	TGCGCCGGCGGGACAGGGGCAAACATTCAGTACTTC	CAGGTGANIQYF
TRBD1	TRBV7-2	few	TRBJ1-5	TGTGCCAGCAGCAGATGGGACAGTGATCAGCCCCAGCATTTT	CASSRWDSDQPQHF
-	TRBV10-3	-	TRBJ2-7	TGTGCCATCAGTGGGACAGGGAGGGACGAGCAGTACTTC	CAISGTGRDEQYF
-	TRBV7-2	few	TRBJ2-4	TGTGCCAGCAGCTTCACCCCCTACTTAGCCAAAAACATTCAGTACTTC	CASSFTPYLAKNIQYF
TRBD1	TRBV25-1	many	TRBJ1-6	TGTGCCAGCAGTTTGGGGACAGGAGACATCTCACCCCTCCACTTT	CASSLGTGDISPLHF
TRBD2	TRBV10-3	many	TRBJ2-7	TGTGCCATCAGTGATTCGACTAGCGGGGGCTACGAGCAGTACTTC	CAISDSTSGGYEQYF
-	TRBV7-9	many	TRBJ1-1	TGTGCCAGCAGCTGGAGCGGGACCCCGAACACTGAAGCTTTCTTT	CASSWSGTPNTEAFF
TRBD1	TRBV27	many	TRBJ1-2	TGTGCCAGCAGTTTTAAAGCAACAGGGGATGGCTACACCTTC	CASSFKATGDGYTF
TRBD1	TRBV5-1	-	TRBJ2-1	TGCGCCAGCAGATACGGACAGGGGGCTGATGAGCAGTTCTTC	CASRYGQGADEQFF
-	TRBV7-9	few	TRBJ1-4	TGTGCCAGCAGCCCCCCGGTGGGAATTAATGAAAAACTGTTTTTT	CASSPPVGINEKLFF
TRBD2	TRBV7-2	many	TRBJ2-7	TGTGCCAGCAGCGTACGTAGCGGGTACGAGCAGTACTTC	CASSVRSGYEQYF
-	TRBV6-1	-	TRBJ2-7	TGTGCCAGCAGTACCGACCTTGAGGGCGAGCAGTACTTC	CASSTDLEGEQYF
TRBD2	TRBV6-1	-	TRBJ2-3	TGTGCCAGCAGTGAAGCGCCGGGACTAGGGATAGATACGCAGTATTTT	CASSEAPGLGIDTQYF
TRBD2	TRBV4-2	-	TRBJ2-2	TGTGCCAGCAGCCAAGATGCGGGGGTAAACACCGGGGAGCTGTTTTTT	CASSQDAGVNTGELFF
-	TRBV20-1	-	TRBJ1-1	TGCATGCGGGGGGGTCCGATCCCGAGGGACACTGAAGCTTTCTTT	CMRGGPIPRDTEAFF
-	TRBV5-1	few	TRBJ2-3	TGCGCCAGCAGCCAGGATCAGAGCACAGATACGCAGTATTTT	CASSQDQSTDTQYF
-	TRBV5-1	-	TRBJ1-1	TGCGCCAGCAGCTTGGAACTAGGGATAGCTGAAGCTTTCTTT	CASSLELGIAEAFF
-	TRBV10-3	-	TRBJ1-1	TGTGCCATCAGGCGTGACACTGAAGCTTTCTTT	CAIRRDTEAFF
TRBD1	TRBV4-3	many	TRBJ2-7	TGCGCCAGCAGCCTCTTAATAGGGGCTGACAGGGACCACGAGCAGTACTTC	CASSLLIGADRDHEQYF
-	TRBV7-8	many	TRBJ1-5	TGTGCCAGCAGCTTAAGAGGGGGTCTGAACAATCAGCCCCAGCATTTT	CASSLRGGLNNQPQHF
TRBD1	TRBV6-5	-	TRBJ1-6	TGTGCCAGCAGAAAGGGACAGGGGTGGACGCCCCTCCACTTT	CASRKGQGWTPLHF
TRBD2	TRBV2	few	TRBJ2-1	TGTGCCACCTCTTTGCTAGCGGAGTACAATGAGCAGTTCTTC	CATSLLAEYNEQFF
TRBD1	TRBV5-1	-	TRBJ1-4	TGCGCCAGCAGCGCAGGGGGAGGCGAAAAACTGTTTTTT	CASSAGGGEKLFF